One sample yielded the 5 T cell receptor beta chains listed below, sequenced in a study of cytomegalovirus exposure and HLA in healthy donors. Assay: immunoSEQ multiplex PCR; the TCRdb copy retains only in-frame clones and omits some. Of roughly 130,000 clones in the sample, more than 80% were seen once. The source material was PBMCs. The origin of the receptors is a woman between 25 and 40 years old in good health and CMV-seropositive.

The chain is built from TRBV5-6 and TRBJ2-7; D may be TRBD1 (6 bases). In germline, CDR1 is SGHDT, CDR2 YYEEEE. This CDR3 comprises 16 residues. Trimming shortened V by 4 bases and J by 2 bases, and 19 bases separated the two germline ends. The CDR3 DNA is TGTGCCAGCAGCAACGTGGTCAGGGGAATTGCCTACGAGCAGTACTTC. Amino acids: CASSNVVRGIAYEQYF.

The V call is TRBV6-6, the J call TRBJ2-5; possibly TRBD2 for D (5 bases). The CDR3 spans 15 residues. The germline V and J ends were trimmed by 0 bases and 4 bases, with 12 bases remaining between them. From germline, CDR1 is MNHNY and CDR2 SVGAGI (reference sequence). The CDR3 nucleotides read TGTGCCAGCAGTTACTCTCGTGGTAGCGCAGAGACCCAGTACTTC. Encoded protein: CASSYSRGSAETQYF.

This rearrangement joins TRBV6-5 to TRBJ1-2; unclear D gene. Germline V CDR1 and CDR2: MNHEY, SVGAGI. This CDR3 contains 14 residues. Trimming pared 0 bases from V and 8 bases from J, leaving 13 bases between. The CDR3 loop reads CASSYSTVASGYTF. CDR3 DNA sequence: TGTGCCAGCAGTTACTCCACAGTGGCGTCCGGCTACACCTTC.

V gene TRBV2 combines with J gene TRBJ2-1; D is ambiguous. The V end lost 2 bases, the J end lost 6 bases, and 8 bases lay between the germline ends. Germline assignment: CDR1 SNHLY and CDR2 FYNNEI. This CDR3 comprises 13 residues. Written as DNA, the CDR3 is TGTGCCAGCAGTGAACAGGTCATCAATGAGCAGTTCTTC. Translated, it gives CASSEQVINEQFF.

This clone was counted only a few times. The chain combines TRBV10-1 with TRBJ2-7; 7 bases match TRBD2. V lost 5 bases and J lost 9; bases outside the gene matches: 10. The CDR3 has 13 amino acids. Germline V CDR1 and CDR2: WNHNN, SYGVQD (reference sequence). Here the CDR3 reads CASSQGTNRPQYF. The CDR3 bases are TGCGCCAGCAGTCAAGGGACTAACCGGCCGCAGTACTTC.